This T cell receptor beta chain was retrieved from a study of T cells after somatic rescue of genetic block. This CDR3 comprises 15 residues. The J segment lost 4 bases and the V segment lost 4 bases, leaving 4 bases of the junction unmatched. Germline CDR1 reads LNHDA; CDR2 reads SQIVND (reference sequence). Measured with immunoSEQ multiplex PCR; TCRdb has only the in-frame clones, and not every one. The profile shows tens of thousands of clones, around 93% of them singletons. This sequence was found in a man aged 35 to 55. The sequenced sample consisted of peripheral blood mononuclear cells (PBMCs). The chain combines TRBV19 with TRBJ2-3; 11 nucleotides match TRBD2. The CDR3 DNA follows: TGTGCCAGTAGTAAGACTAGCGGGAACTCAGATACGCAGTATTTT. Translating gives CASSKTSGNSDTQYF. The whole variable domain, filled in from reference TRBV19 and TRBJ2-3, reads DGGITQSPKYLFRKEGQNVTLSCEQNLNHDAMYWYRQDPGQGLRLIYYSQIVNDFQKGDIAEGYSVSREKKESFPLTVTSAQKNPTAFYLCASSKTSGNSDTQYFGPGTRLTVL.